The entry that follows covers one TCR beta chain sequence. This sample is drawn from a study of blood T cell repertoires in COVID-19. About the study: PBMCs, B-cell-depleted T cells, or T cells were the source of the cDNA or gDNA that made up the material.

The CDR3 runs to 13 residues. V gave up 2 bases and J gave up 5 bases, with 9 bases separating them. Germline V gives CDR1 MNHEY, CDR2 SVGEGT. The protocol was immunoSEQ multiplex PCR, while the TCRdb copy is restricted to in-frame clones and leaves out a portion. Among 60,000 to 70,000 clones, over 75% were seen once, and the ten largest hold 0.95% to 1.5%. V is TRBV6-2 or TRBV6-3 and J is TRBJ2-5; D remains ambiguous. Sequencing was carried out using peripheral blood. The clonotype originates from a woman in her fifties or sixties with acute or convalescent COVID-19. The CDR3 reads CASSYMFGETQYF. DNA of the CDR3: TGTGCCAGCAGTTACATGTTCGGGGAGACCCAGTACTTC.